The TCR delta chain described here comes from a study of gamma delta lymphoproliferative disorders and STAT genes. Points on this clone: A far larger clone is just one base off, so this is likely a read error. Other DNA sequences of this sample code for an identical CDR3.

The receptor sequences were amplified from genomic DNA of peripheral blood mononuclear cells. TCRdb processed the multiplex PCR reads again with the CATT caller. The sample lists fewer than 800 delta-chain clones, approximately 5.5% occurring once. Trimming took 3 bases from V and 9 from J; bases not matched to a gene: 30. This CDR3 contains 21 residues. Germline CDR1 TSWWSYY, CDR2 QGS. V usage is TRDV1 and J usage is TRDJ1, with 8 positions matching TRDD3. The TCR comes from a human donor with gamma-delta T-cell large granular lymphocyte leukemia. Material: blood. The CDR3 bases are TGTGCTCTTGGGGATCCCGCGATTTCCGTACTGGGGGTTAGATCGGCACGCGAACTCATCTTT. Amino acid sequence: CALGDPAISVLGVRSARELIF.